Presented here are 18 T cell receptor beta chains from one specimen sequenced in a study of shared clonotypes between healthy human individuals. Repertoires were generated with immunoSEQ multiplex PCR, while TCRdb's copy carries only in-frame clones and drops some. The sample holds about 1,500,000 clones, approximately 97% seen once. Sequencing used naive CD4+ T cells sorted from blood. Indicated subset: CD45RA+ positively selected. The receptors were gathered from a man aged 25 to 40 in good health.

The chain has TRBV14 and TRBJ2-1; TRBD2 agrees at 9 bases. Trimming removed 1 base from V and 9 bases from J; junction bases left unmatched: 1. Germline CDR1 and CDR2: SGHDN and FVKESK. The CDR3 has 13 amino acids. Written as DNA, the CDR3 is TGTGCCAGCAGCCAAGCTAGCGGGGCTGAGCAGTTCTTC. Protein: CASSQASGAEQFF.

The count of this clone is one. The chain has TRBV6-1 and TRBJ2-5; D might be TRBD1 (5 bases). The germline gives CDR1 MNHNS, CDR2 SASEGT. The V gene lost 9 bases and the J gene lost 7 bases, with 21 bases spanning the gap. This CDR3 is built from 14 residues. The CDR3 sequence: CASLPQGPRLTQYF. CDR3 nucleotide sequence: TGTGCCAGTTTACCTCAGGGCCCCCGTTTGACCCAGTACTTC.

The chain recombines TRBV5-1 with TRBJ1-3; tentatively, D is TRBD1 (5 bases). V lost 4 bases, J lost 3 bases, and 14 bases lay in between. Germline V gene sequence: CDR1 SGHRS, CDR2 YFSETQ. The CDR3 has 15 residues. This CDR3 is CASSPTQVFGNTIYF. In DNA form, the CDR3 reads TGCGCCAGCAGCCCGACACAGGTCTTTGGAAACACCATATATTTT.

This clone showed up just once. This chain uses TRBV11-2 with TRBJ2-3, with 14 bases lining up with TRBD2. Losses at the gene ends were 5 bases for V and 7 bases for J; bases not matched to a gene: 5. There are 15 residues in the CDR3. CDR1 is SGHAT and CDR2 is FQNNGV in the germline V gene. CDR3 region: CASSLGLAGGYTQYF. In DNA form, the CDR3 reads TGTGCCAGCAGCCTTGGACTAGCGGGAGGCTATACGCAGTATTTT.

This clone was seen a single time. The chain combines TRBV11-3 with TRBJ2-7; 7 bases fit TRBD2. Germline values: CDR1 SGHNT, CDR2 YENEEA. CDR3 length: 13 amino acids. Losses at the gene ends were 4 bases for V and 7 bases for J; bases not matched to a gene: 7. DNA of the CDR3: TGTGCCAGCAGCTCCCGACTGGGAGGGGAGCAGTACTTC. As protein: CASSSRLGGEQYF. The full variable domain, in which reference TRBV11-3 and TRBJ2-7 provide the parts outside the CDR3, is EAGVVQSPRYKIIEKKQPVAFWCNPISGHNTLYWYLQNLGQGPELLIRYENEEAVDDSQLPKDRFSAERLKGVDSTLKIQPAELGDSAVYLCASSSRLGGEQYFGPGTRLTVT.

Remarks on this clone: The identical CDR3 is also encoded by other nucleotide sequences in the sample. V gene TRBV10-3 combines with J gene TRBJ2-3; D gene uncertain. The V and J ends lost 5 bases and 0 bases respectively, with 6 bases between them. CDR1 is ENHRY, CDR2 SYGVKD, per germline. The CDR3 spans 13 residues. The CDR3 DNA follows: TGTGCCATCAGTCGGACCAGCACAGATACGCAGTATTTT. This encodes CAISRTSTDTQYF.

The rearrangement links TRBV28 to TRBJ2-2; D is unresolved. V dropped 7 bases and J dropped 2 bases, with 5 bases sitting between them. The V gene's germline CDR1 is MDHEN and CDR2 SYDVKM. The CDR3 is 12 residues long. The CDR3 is CASNLNTGELFF. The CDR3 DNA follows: TGTGCCAGCAACTTAAACACCGGGGAGCTGTTTTTT.

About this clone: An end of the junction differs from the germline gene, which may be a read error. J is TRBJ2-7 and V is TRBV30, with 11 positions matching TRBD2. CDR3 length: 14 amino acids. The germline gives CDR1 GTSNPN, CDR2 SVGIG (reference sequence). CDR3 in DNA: TGTGCCTGGAGTGTTCAACCCCTACTAGCGGGAGACCAATTC. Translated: CAWSVQPLLAGDQF.

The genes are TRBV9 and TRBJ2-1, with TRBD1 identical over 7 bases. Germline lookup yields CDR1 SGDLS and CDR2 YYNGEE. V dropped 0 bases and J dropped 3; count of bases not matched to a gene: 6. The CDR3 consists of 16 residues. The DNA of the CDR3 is TGTGCCAGCAGCGTAGCAGACAGGGAAGACTACAATGAGCAGTTCTTC. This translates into CASSVADREDYNEQFF.

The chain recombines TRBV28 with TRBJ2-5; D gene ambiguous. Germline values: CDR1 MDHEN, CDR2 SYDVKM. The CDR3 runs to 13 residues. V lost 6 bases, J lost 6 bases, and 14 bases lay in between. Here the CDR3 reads CASSSYSRQTQYF. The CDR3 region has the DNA TGTGCCAGCAGCTCTTACAGCCGACAGACCCAGTACTTC. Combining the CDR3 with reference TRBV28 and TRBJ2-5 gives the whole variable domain DVKVTQSSRYLVKRTGEKVFLECVQDMDHENMFWYRQDPGLGLRLIYFSYDVKMKEKGDIPEGYSVSREKKERFSLILESASTNQTSMYLCASSSYSRQTQYFGPGTRLLVL.

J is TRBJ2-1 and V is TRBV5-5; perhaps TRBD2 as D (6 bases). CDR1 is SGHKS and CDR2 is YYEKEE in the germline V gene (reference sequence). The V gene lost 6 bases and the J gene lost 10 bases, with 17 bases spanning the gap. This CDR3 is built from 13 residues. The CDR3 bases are TGTGCCAGCACCGTTCTCACCGGGGGAGAGCAGTTCTTC. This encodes CASTVLTGGEQFF.

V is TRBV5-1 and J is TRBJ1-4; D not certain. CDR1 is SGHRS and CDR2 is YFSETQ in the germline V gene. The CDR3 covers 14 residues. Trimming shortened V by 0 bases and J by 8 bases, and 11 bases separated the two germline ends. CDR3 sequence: CASSLGSGREKLFF. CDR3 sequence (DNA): TGCGCCAGCAGCTTGGGGTCCGGGAGAGAAAAACTGTTTTTT.

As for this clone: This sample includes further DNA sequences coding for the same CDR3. CDR3 protein: CASSPGPNQPQHF. In DNA, the CDR3 is TGTGCCAGCTCACCCGGACCCAATCAGCCCCAGCATTTT. This sequence joins TRBV18 and TRBJ1-5, with unresolved D. In germline, CDR1 is KGHSH, CDR2 LQKENI. The CDR3 has 13 residues. Trimming removed 3 bases from V and 3 bases from J, with 6 bases in between.

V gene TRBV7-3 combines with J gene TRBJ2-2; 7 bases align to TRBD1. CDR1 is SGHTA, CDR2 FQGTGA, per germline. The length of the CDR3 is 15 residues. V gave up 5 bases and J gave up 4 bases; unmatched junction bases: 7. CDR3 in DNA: TGTGCCAGCAGCCCCGGGGACAGCTTCACCGGGGAGCTGTTTTTT. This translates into CASSPGDSFTGELFF.

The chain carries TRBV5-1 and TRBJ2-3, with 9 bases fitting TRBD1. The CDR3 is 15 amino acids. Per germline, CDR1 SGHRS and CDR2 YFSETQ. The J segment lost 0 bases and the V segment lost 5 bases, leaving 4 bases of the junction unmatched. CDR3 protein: CASREGTGSTDTQYF. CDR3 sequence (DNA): TGCGCCAGCAGAGAAGGGACAGGGAGCACAGATACGCAGTATTTT.

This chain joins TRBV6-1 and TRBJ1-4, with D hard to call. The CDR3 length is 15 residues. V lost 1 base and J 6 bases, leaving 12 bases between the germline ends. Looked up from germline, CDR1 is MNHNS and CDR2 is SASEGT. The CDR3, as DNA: TGTGCCAGCAGTGAAGTGTGGGCGATGTATGAAAAACTGTTTTTT. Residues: CASSEVWAMYEKLFF.

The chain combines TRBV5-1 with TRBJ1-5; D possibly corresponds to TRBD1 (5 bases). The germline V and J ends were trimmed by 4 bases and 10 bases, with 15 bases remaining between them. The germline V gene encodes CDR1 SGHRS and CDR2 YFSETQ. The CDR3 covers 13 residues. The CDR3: CASSPLPGEPQHF. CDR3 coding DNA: TGCGCCAGCAGCCCCCTACCGGGGGAACCCCAGCATTTT.

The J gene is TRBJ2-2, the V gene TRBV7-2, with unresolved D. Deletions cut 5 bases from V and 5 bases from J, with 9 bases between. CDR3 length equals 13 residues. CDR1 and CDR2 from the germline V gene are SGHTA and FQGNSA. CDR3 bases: TGTGCCAGCAGCGCACGGGTAACCGGGGAGCTGTTTTTT. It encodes CASSARVTGELFF.